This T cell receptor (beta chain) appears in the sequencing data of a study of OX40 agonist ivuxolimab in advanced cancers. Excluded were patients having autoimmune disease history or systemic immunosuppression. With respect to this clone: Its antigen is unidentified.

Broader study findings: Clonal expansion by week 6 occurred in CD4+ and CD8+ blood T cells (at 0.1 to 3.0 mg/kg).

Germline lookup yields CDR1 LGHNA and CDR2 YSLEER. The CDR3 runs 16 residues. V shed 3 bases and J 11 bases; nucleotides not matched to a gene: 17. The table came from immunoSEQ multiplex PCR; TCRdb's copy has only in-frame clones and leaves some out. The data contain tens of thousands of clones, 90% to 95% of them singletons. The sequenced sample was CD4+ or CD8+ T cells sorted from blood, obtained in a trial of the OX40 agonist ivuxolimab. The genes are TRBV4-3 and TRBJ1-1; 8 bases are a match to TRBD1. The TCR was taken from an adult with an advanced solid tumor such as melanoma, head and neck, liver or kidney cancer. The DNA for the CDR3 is TGCGCCAGCAGCCAGTCAGCCGGGACAGGCCATATTACGGCTTTCTTT. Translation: CASSQSAGTGHITAFF.